What follows describes a single T cell receptor (beta chain). This sample was taken from a study of T cell changes during pregnancy in multiple sclerosis. Profiled with immunoSEQ multiplex PCR; TCRdb holds only in-frame clones, not every one. Among more than 20,000 clones, approximately 89% were seen once, and the ten largest hold around 0.63%. The germline gives CDR1 SEHNR, CDR2 FQNEAQ (reference sequence). The CDR3 loop spans 16 amino acids. The ends were cut back, 2 bases at V and 1 base at J, with 11 bases in the middle. The specimen comprised CD4+ T cells from peripheral blood mononuclear cells, sampled after pregnancy. The V gene is TRBV7-9, the J gene TRBJ2-2, with D perhaps TRBD2 (5 bases). The origin of this receptor is a female donor in good health, enrolled as a control in a pregnancy study. The CDR3 reads CASSLLRGMNTGELFF. The CDR3 nucleotides read TGTGCCAGCAGCTTATTAAGAGGGATGAACACCGGGGAGCTGTTTTTT.